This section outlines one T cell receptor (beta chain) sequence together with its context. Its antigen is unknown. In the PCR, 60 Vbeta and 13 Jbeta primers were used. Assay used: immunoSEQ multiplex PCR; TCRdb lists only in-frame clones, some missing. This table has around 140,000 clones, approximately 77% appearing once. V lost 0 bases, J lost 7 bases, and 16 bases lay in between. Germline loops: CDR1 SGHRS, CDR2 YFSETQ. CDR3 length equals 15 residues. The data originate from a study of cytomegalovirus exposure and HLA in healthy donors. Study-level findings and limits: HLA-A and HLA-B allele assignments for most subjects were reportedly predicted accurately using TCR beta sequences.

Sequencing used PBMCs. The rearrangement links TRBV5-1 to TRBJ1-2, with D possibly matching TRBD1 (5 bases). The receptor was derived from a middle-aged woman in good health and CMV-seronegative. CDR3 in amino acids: CASSLALRQGGGYTF. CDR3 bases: TGCGCCAGCAGCTTGGCCTTACGCCAGGGAGGTGGCTACACCTTC.